This TCR beta chain was found in a study of monozygotic twins with inflammatory bowel disease. Germline CDR1 reads SGHRS; CDR2 reads YFSETQ. The CDR3 extends over 15 amino acids. Overall study findings and caveats: Discordant twins had repertoire similarity that did not differ from that of concordant twins, possibly from limited power.

One entry per CDR3 protein, without DNA, is what TCRdb gives after re-calling the 5' RACE reads. The sample table sets out about 85,000 distinct CDR3 sequences. Note on this clonotype: Its antigen is not known.

This clonotype was sampled from a human donor with ulcerative colitis or Crohn's disease, or a healthy co-twin of an affected twin (not recorded which). J is TRBJ2-1 and V is TRBV5-1; TCRdb lists TRBD1, though no DNA is available to test this call. Material for sequencing was blood. The chain's CDR3 is CASSLPGQTYNEQFF. The full variable domain, with the rest looked up from reference TRBV5-1 and TRBJ2-1, is KAGVTQTPRYLIKTRGQQVTLSCSPISGHRSVSWYQQTPGQGLQFLFEYFSETQRNKGNFPGRFSGRQFSNSRSEMNVSTLELGDSALYLCASSLPGQTYNEQFFGPGTRLTVL.